These 5 T cell receptor beta chains were sequenced from one sample in a study of T cell changes during pregnancy in multiple sclerosis. The method was immunoSEQ multiplex PCR; TCRdb's version includes in-frame clones alone and lacks a portion of them. The data show around 84,000 clones, approximately 93% seen once. The starting material was peripheral blood, obtained in the second trimester of pregnancy. The receptors were gathered from a female donor in good health, enrolled as a control in a pregnancy study.

This clone was seen just once. V and J are TRBV7-8 and TRBJ2-7; D possibly corresponds to TRBD1 (6 bases). Germline CDR1 and CDR2: SGHVS and FQNEAQ. The CDR3 has 16 amino acids. V lost 4 bases to trimming and J lost 3 bases, with 19 bases between them. CDR3 amino acids: CASSSTRRDNNYEQYF. DNA of the CDR3: TGTGCCAGCAGCTCGACGCGCCGGGACAATAACTACGAGCAGTACTTC.

CDR3 bases: TGTGCCAGTAGTATAGCTAGCGGGTACACAGATACGCAGTATTTT. Translated, it gives CASSIASGYTDTQYF. The rearrangement links TRBV19 to TRBJ2-3, with 8 positions matching TRBD2. Germline V gene sequence: CDR1 LNHDA, CDR2 SQIVND (reference sequence). This CDR3 is 15 amino acids long. Trimming took 1 base from V and 2 from J; bases not matched to a gene: 2. Drawing the rest from reference TRBV19 and TRBJ2-3, the complete variable domain is DGGITQSPKYLFRKEGQNVTLSCEQNLNHDAMYWYRQDPGQGLRLIYYSQIVNDFQKGDIAEGYSVSREKKESFPLTVTSAQKNPTAFYLCASSIASGYTDTQYFGPGTRLTVL.

V and J are TRBV30 and TRBJ1-5, with 7 bases aligning to TRBD1. This CDR3 spans 15 amino acids. Germline CDR1 and CDR2: GTSNPN and SVGIG (reference sequence). After removal of 2 bases from V and 2 bases from J, the junction contained 6 bases not matched to a gene. CDR3 sequence (DNA): TGTGCCTGGAGTAACGACAGGGCGGGCAATCAGCCCCAGCATTTT. This sequence encodes CAWSNDRAGNQPQHF.

The chain couples TRBV21-1 to TRBJ2-7; the table's D call TRBD1 went unverified against the DNA. TRBV21-1 is a known pseudogene. The CDR3 is 12 residues long. CDR3 protein: CASSFRDSLLHF. As DNA, the CDR3 is TGTGCCAGCAGCTTCCGGGACAGCTTACTACACTTC.

This chain connects TRBV6-1 to TRBJ1-4, with D hard to call. From germline, CDR1 is MNHNS and CDR2 SASEGT. Trimming removed 7 bases at V and 0 bases at J, with 12 bases between. This CDR3 has 15 residues. This CDR3 reads CASIPTPATNEKLFF. The CDR3 coding sequence is TGTGCCAGCATTCCCACACCAGCAACTAATGAAAAACTGTTTTTT.